This TCR beta chain was identified during a study of shared clonotypes between healthy human individuals. Findings and limits, study-wide: In this cohort, only blood was sampled, and tissue repertoires likely differ.

The data were produced by immunoSEQ multiplex PCR, yet TCRdb's version contains in-frame clones alone and is incomplete. In the table there are fewer than 2.5 million clones, 93% of which are singletons. A note on this clone: The antigen remains unidentified.

Sequences were obtained from naive CD4+ T cells from PBMCs. Subset given: CD45RA+ positively selected. The receptor's source is a young man in good health. Some clones in this sample may be carry-over from other donors' samples.

The CDR3 sequence: CASSSANPAYNEQFF. For the CDR3, the DNA is TGCGCCAGCAGCTCGGCAAACCCAGCTTACAATGAGCAGTTCTTC. The V and J genes are TRBV5-1 and TRBJ2-1; no clear D gene. Germline-derived CDR1 and CDR2 are SGHRS and YFSETQ. This CDR3 region has 15 residues. Trimming took 3 bases from V and 4 from J, leaving 14 bases between them.